This passage covers 29 T cell receptor beta chains from one sample sequenced in a study of cytomegalovirus exposure and HLA in healthy donors. PCR used 60 Vbeta primers and 13 Jbeta primers. The assay was immunoSEQ multiplex PCR, and TCRdb's table has in-frame clones only and misses some. This table holds more than 150,000 clones, roughly 88% found once. Specimen: PBMCs. The receptors were gathered from a girl under 10 years old in good health and CMV-seropositive.

The genes are TRBV28 and TRBJ2-7; a possible D gene is TRBD1 (6 bases). Germline assignment: CDR1 MDHEN and CDR2 SYDVKM. Trimming took 8 bases from V and 1 from J, leaving 9 bases between them. This CDR3 contains 12 residues. This CDR3 reads CASGGGSYEQYF. The CDR3 DNA sequence: TGTGCCAGCGGGGGCGGATCCTACGAGCAGTACTTC.

The chain has TRBV10-3 and TRBJ1-1, with TRBD1 matching over 10 bases. The germline V gene has CDR1 ENHRY and CDR2 SYGVKD. V shed 6 bases and J 0 bases; nucleotides not matched to a gene: 4. This CDR3 region has 15 residues. The CDR3 nucleotides are TGTGCCATCAGAAGGGACAGGGGTATGAACACTGAAGCTTTCTTT. Protein sequence: CAIRRDRGMNTEAFF.

The chain links TRBV6-4 to TRBJ1-2, with 8 bases fitting TRBD1. Germline CDR1 reads MRHNA; CDR2 reads SNTAGT. The CDR3 is 13 amino acids. Trimming cost V 11 bases and J 5 bases; bases outside gene matches: 10. CDR3 amino acids: CAGKGQADYGYTF. The CDR3 nucleotides are TGTGCCGGGAAGGGACAGGCGGATTATGGCTACACCTTC.

The rearrangement joins TRBV10-2 to TRBJ1-2, with D perhaps TRBD1 (5 bases). V lost 2 bases, J lost 4 bases, and 11 bases lay in between. The germline V gene encodes CDR1 WSHSY and CDR2 SAAADI. The CDR3 is 14 residues long. CDR3 residues: CASSERGGSYGYTF. The CDR3 nucleotides are TGCGCCAGCAGTGAGAGGGGAGGAAGCTATGGCTACACCTTC.

This chain joins TRBV2 and TRBJ2-1; 7 bases match TRBD1. The V and J ends lost 3 bases and 8 bases, in that order; junction bases with no gene match: 16. The CDR3 totals 17 residues. CDR1 and CDR2 (germline): SNHLY, FYNNEI. DNA for the CDR3: TGTGCCAGCAGTGATCTGTTAGGGACAGCGAGGAGCGATGAGCAGTTCTTC. As protein: CASSDLLGTARSDEQFF. The variable domain in full, completed from reference TRBV2 and TRBJ2-1, reads EPEVTQTPSHQVTQMGQEVILRCVPISNHLYFYWYRQILGQKVEFLVSFYNNEISEKSEIFDDQFSVERPDGSNFTLKIRSTKLEDSAMYFCASSDLLGTARSDEQFFGPGTRLTVL.

The chain uses TRBV6-4 and TRBJ2-3; 7 nucleotides agree with TRBD2. This CDR3 is built from 14 residues. V lost 4 bases to trimming and J lost 3 bases; unmatched junction nucleotides: 4. From germline, CDR1 is MRHNA and CDR2 SNTAGT. The chain's CDR3 is CASSAERETDTQYF. The CDR3, as DNA: TGTGCCAGCAGTGCGGAGCGGGAAACAGATACGCAGTATTTT.

CDR3 coding DNA: TGTGCCAGTAGTCCATCGGGACTCTACGAGCAGTACTTC. Translating gives CASSPSGLYEQYF. This chain joins TRBV19 and TRBJ2-7; possible D gene TRBD2, 6 bases. The CDR3 has 13 residues. The V and J ends lost 5 bases and 3 bases respectively, with 11 bases between them. The germline V gene has CDR1 LNHDA and CDR2 SQIVND (reference sequence).

V usage is TRBV27 and J usage is TRBJ2-5; the match to TRBD2 covers 15 bases. V trimming: 5 bases; J trimming: 5 bases; junction bases outside the gene matches: 18. The CDR3 contains 20 residues. Germline-derived CDR1 and CDR2 are MNHEY and SMNVEV (reference sequence). CDR3 loop: CASSPRSGTSGRRFWETQYF. The DNA of the CDR3 is TGTGCCAGCAGTCCCCGGTCCGGGACTAGCGGGAGGAGGTTTTGGGAGACCCAGTACTTC.

V and J are TRBV4-2 and TRBJ1-1; weak D call: TRBD1 (6 bases). The CDR3 is 17 residues long. In germline, CDR1 is LGHNA, CDR2 YNFKEQ. V lost 7 bases, J lost 1 base, and 22 bases lay in between. The CDR3 DNA reads TGTGCCAGCAAAAAGACAGGATGGATCGACGAGAACACTGAAGCTTTCTTT. Protein product: CASKKTGWIDENTEAFF.

The chain is built from TRBV19 and TRBJ2-7, with TRBD1 identical over 7 bases. CDR3 length equals 13 residues. Looked up from germline, CDR1 is LNHDA and CDR2 is SQIVND (reference sequence). Losses at the gene ends were 10 bases for V and 6 bases for J; bases not matched to a gene: 12. The CDR3 region has the DNA TGTGCCACAGCCCCGACAGGGACCCTCGAGCAGTACTTC. This sequence encodes CATAPTGTLEQYF.

The chain links TRBV18 to TRBJ1-3; 7 bases agree with TRBD1. This CDR3 comprises 17 residues. J was trimmed by 0 bases and V by 2 bases; bases with no gene match: 7. Germline V gene data show CDR1 as KGHSH and CDR2 as LQKENI. The CDR3 spells CASSPGTGVISGNTIYF. The DNA of the CDR3 is TGTGCCAGCTCACCAGGAACAGGGGTCATCTCTGGAAACACCATATATTTT.

This clone was counted a few times. The CDR3, as DNA: TGCGCCAGCAGCCAAGATACAGGCGACAACTATGGCTACACCTTC. Translated: CASSQDTGDNYGYTF. The chain couples TRBV4-1 to TRBJ1-2; D is possibly TRBD1 (5 bases). The CDR3 totals 15 residues. CDR1 and CDR2 from the germline V gene are MGHRA and YSYEKL. Trimming removed 0 bases at V and 2 bases at J, with 10 bases between.

The rearrangement joins TRBV25-1 to TRBJ2-1, with 9 bases identical to TRBD2. The ends lost 3 bases at V and 3 bases at J; junction bases unmatched: 9. The germline gives CDR1 MGHDK, CDR2 SYGVNS. The CDR3 is 17 amino acids. CDR3 sequence: CASSEGRSSGDYNEQFF. Here the CDR3 DNA reads TGTGCCAGCAGTGAGGGAAGGTCTAGCGGGGACTACAATGAGCAGTTCTTC.

The chain uses TRBV28 and TRBJ1-2; TRBD1 matches at 7 bases. The length of the CDR3 is 14 residues. CDR1 and CDR2 from the germline V gene are MDHEN and SYDVKM. With V trimmed by 3 bases and J by 5 bases, 6 bases remained unmatched. The CDR3 sequence is CASSFAGQVYGYTF. CDR3 DNA: TGTGCCAGCAGTTTCGCTGGACAGGTTTATGGCTACACCTTC.

This rearrangement joins TRBV15 to TRBJ1-1; D gene unclear. The V gene lost 1 base and the J gene lost 1 base, with 10 bases spanning the gap. This CDR3 comprises 15 residues. Germline V gene sequence: CDR1 LNHNV, CDR2 YYDKDF (reference sequence). The CDR3 sequence: CATSRAWQENTEAFF. As DNA, the CDR3 is TGTGCCACCAGCAGAGCTTGGCAGGAGAACACTGAAGCTTTCTTT.

The chain carries TRBV6-1 and TRBJ2-7; D may be TRBD2 (6 bases). Germline V CDR1 and CDR2: MNHNS, SASEGT. The CDR3 has 14 residues. Between the trimmed V and J ends, which lost 2 bases and 4 bases, there was a span of 12 bases. The DNA of the CDR3 is TGTGCCAGCAGTGAAAACTTCCGGGGGTACGAGCAGTACTTC. This translates into CASSENFRGYEQYF.

The chain has TRBV4-2 and TRBJ1-5; D may be TRBD1 (5 bases). Trimming removed 0 bases at V and 0 bases at J, with 12 bases between. Germline CDR1 and CDR2: LGHNA and YNFKEQ. The CDR3 sequence is 17 residues long. The CDR3 DNA is TGTGCCAGCAGCCAAGACGGGACGGGAGATAGCAATCAGCCCCAGCATTTT. This codes for CASSQDGTGDSNQPQHF.

This chain joins TRBV11-2 and TRBJ1-4; D is perhaps TRBD1 (6 bases). The CDR3 sequence is 17 residues long. Germline-derived CDR1 and CDR2 are SGHAT and FQNNGV. Trimming left V 2 bases short and J 12 bases short, with 25 bases between. The CDR3: CASSLKVGDTIGAELFF. CDR3 in DNA: TGTGCCAGCAGCTTAAAGGTGGGGGACACCATAGGGGCAGAACTGTTTTTT.

The gene calls are TRBV25-1 and TRBJ1-2; D uncertain. Trimming cost V 11 bases and J 5 bases, with 15 bases left between them. The length of the CDR3 is 12 residues. The germline V gene has CDR1 MGHDK and CDR2 SYGVNS. The CDR3 reads CASSGRRYGYTF. The CDR3 DNA follows: TGTGCCTCCTCGGGAAGGAGGTATGGCTACACCTTC.

The chain is built from TRBV2 and TRBJ2-7; unclear D gene. Germline V gene data show CDR1 as SNHLY and CDR2 as FYNNEI. Trimming took 2 bases from V and 1 from J, leaving 9 bases between them. The CDR3 spans 14 residues. The CDR3 DNA reads as TGTGCCAGCAGTGAAATAGTACTGTCCTACGAGCAGTACTTC. It specifies CASSEIVLSYEQYF.

This chain links TRBV25-1 with TRBJ2-3; 7 nucleotides align to TRBD2. Per the germline V gene, CDR1 is MGHDK and CDR2 is SYGVNS. CDR3 length: 16 amino acids. The V segment lost 3 bases and the J segment 0 bases; nucleotides outside the gene matches: 6. CDR3 bases: TGTGCCAGCAGTGACTCTAGCGGATTAAGCACAGATACGCAGTATTTT. It specifies CASSDSSGLSTDTQYF. The full variable domain, in which reference TRBV25-1 and TRBJ2-3 provide the parts outside the CDR3, is EADIYQTPRYLVIGTGKKITLECSQTMGHDKMYWYQQDPGMELHLIHYSYGVNSTEKGDLSSESTVSRIRTEHFPLTLESARPSHTSQYLCASSDSSGLSTDTQYFGPGTRLTVL.

A note on this clone: A read error is likely, as this CDR3 ends without the conserved phenylalanine or tryptophan. The chain combines TRBV19 with TRBJ1-6; possibly TRBD1 for D (5 bases). V was cut by 7 bases and J by 10 bases, with 11 bases left in between. This CDR3 has 12 residues. Germline V gene lookup returns CDR1 LNHDA and CDR2 SQIVND (reference sequence). This CDR3 is CASNKDTSPLHL. The CDR3 DNA reads as TGTGCCAGTAATAAGGACACATCACCCCTCCACCTT.

The chain employs TRBV11-3 and TRBJ1-2; no clear D. This CDR3 has 14 residues. Germline V gene lookup returns CDR1 SGHNT and CDR2 YENEEA. Between the trimmed V and J ends, which lost 6 bases and 8 bases, there was a span of 19 bases. As DNA, the CDR3 is TGTGCCAGCAGTTCAAGGGAGTGGGCTGGAGGCTACACCTTC. Protein: CASSSREWAGGYTF.

About this clone itself: The germline gene is not matched at one end of the junction; a read error may be the cause. As DNA, the CDR3 is TGTGCCAGCAGTCCACCCGGGACAGATGCCACTCAATTC. Translation: CASSPPGTDATQF. The chain joins TRBV6-5 to TRBJ1-2; 7 positions match TRBD1. In germline, CDR1 is MNHEY, CDR2 SVGAGI. This CDR3 is 13 amino acids long.

V gene TRBV6-6 combines with J gene TRBJ2-7; a possible D gene is TRBD1 (7 bases). The CDR3 is made up of 15 amino acids. The germline V gene encodes CDR1 MNHNY and CDR2 SVGAGI (reference sequence). V was trimmed by 6 bases and J by 0 bases, leaving 15 bases between them. This CDR3 reads CASSPRGTVSYEQYF. CDR3 in DNA: TGTGCCAGCAGCCCCCGGGGGACAGTCTCCTACGAGCAGTACTTC.

This clone was picked up a small number of times. The CDR3 reads CASSRGQGRTEAFF. CDR3 DNA sequence: TGTGCCAGCAGTAGGGGACAGGGGAGGACTGAAGCTTTCTTT. The chain joins TRBV6-5 to TRBJ1-1; 10 bases are shared with TRBD1. V dropped 5 bases and J dropped 5; count of bases not matched to a gene: 5. The CDR3 is 14 amino acids. CDR1 MNHEY and CDR2 SVGAGI come from the germline V gene.

This clone has a handful of counts. The chain joins TRBV5-5 to TRBJ1-2; 8 nucleotides line up with TRBD1. CDR3 length: 15 residues. The V gene end was trimmed by 6 bases and the J gene end by 4 bases; junction bases not matched to a gene: 11. The germline CDR1 and CDR2 sequences are SGHKS and YYEKEE (reference sequence). As DNA, the CDR3 is TGTGCCAGCATTATCTCGACAGGGGCCCTCTATGGCTACACCTTC. This translates into CASIISTGALYGYTF.

The gene calls are TRBV7-3 and TRBJ2-6; TRBD2 aligns across 8 bases. The CDR3 covers 19 residues. The germline V gene has CDR1 SGHTA and CDR2 FQGTGA. With 4 bases clipped from V and 0 bases from J, the junction kept 11 bases outside the gene matches. The DNA for the CDR3 is TGTGCCAGCAGCTCCATTATAGCGGGATCCCACTCTGGGGCCAACGTCCTGACTTTC. It specifies CASSSIIAGSHSGANVLTF.

The chain couples TRBV9 to TRBJ2-2, with D maybe TRBD2 (6 bases). Trimming pared 6 bases from V and 3 bases from J, leaving 15 bases between. Germline lookup yields CDR1 SGDLS and CDR2 YYNGEE. The CDR3 loop spans 15 amino acids. Written as DNA, the CDR3 is TGTGCCAGCACCGTGGGAACTAGCCACACCGGGGAGCTGTTTTTT. This gives the protein CASTVGTSHTGELFF.